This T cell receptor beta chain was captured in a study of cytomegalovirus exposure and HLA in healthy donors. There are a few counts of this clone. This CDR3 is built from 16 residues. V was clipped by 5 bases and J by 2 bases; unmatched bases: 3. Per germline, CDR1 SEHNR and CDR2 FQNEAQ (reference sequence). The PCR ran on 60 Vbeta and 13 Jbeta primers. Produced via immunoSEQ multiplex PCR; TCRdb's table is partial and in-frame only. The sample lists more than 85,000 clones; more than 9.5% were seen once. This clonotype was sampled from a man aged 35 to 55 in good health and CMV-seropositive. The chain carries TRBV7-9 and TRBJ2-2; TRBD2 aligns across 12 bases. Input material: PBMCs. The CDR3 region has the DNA TGTGCCAGCAGCCAAGGACTAGCGGGAAACACCGGGGAGCTGTTTTTT. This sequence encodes CASSQGLAGNTGELFF. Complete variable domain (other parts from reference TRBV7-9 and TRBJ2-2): DTGVSQNPRHKITKRGQNVTFRCDPISEHNRLYWYRQTLGQGPEFLTYFQNEAQLEKSRLLSDRFSAERPKGSFSTLEIQRTEQGDSAMYLCASSQGLAGNTGELFFGEGSRLTVL.